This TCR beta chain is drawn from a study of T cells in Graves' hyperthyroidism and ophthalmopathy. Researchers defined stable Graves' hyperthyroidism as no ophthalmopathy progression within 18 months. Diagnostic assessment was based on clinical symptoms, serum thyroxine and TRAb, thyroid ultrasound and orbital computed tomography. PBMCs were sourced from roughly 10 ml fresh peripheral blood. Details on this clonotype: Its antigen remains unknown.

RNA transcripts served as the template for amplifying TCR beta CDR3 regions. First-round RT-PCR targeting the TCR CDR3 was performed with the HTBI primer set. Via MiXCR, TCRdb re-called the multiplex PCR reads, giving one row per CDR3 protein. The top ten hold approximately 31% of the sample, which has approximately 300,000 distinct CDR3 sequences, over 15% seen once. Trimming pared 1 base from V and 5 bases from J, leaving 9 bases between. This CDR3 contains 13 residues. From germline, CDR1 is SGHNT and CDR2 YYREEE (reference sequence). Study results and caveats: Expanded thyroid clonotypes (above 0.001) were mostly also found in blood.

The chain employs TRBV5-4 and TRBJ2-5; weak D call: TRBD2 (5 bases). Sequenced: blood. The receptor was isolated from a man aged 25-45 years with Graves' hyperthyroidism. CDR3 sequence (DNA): TGTGCCAGCAGCTTGTTAGGGAGTGAGACCCAGTACTTC. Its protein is CASSLLGSETQYF.